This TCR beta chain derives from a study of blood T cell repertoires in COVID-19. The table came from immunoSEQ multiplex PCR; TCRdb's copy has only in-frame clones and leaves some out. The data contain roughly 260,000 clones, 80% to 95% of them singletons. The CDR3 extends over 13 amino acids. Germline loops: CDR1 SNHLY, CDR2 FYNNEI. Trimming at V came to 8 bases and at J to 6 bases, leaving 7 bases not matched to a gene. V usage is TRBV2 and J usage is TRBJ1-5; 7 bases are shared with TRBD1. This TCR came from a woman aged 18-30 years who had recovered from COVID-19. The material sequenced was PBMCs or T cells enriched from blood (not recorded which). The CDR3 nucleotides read TGTGCCAGCCGGCAGGGGGACCCTCAGCCCCAGCATTTT. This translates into CASRQGDPQPQHF.